The rows below give T cell receptor beta chains drawn from one sample of a study of beta chain features in type 1 diabetes. Libraries were prepared by immunoSEQ multiplex PCR; TCRdb keeps only in-frame clonotypes and omits some of them. Of about 900,000 clones listed, 17% are singletons. Sequencing was carried out using naive CD4+ T cells from blood. The receptors come from a woman aged 18-35 years in good health. CDR3s include the opening cysteine and the closing phenylalanine or tryptophan. A D gene is named only where the DNA matches it firmly. Rows give clone size only sometimes, using once, few, many, or a class for an expanded clone.

-	TRBV6-5	TRBJ2-1	-	TGTGCCAGCAGTCCTACTAGAGCCCTATACAATGAGCAGTTCTTC	CASSPTRALYNEQFF
TRBD1	TRBV28	TRBJ2-7	few	TGTGCCAGCAGCCCACCGGGACAGGGCATTACCTACGAGCAGTACTTC	CASSPPGQGITYEQYF
-	TRBV6-6	TRBJ2-1	few	TGTGCCAGCAGTTACCTCAGGGATTATGAGCAGTTCTTC	CASSYLRDYEQFF
-	TRBV9	TRBJ2-3	few	TGTGCCAGCAGCGTAGATTCCTATGCCACAGATACGCAGTATTTT	CASSVDSYATDTQYF
-	TRBV5-1	TRBJ2-5	few	TGCGCCAGCAGCTTGGGGACAGAAGAGACCCAGTACTTC	CASSLGTEETQYF
TRBD2	TRBV7-2	TRBJ2-2	few	TGTGCCAGCAGCTTTAGCGGGAGTGGCGCCGGGGAGCTGTTTTTT	CASSFSGSGAGELFF
-	TRBV19	TRBJ2-7	few	TGTGCCAGTAGTACTGGACTCGACGGGGCCTACGAGCAGTACTTC	CASSTGLDGAYEQYF
TRBD1	TRBV15	TRBJ2-2	few	TGTGCCACCAGCCCAGGGGGCTCGGTCACCGGGGAGCTGTTTTTT	CATSPGGSVTGELFF
-	TRBV27	TRBJ2-1	-	TGTGCCAGCAGTTTATTTGCCAGGGGCAATGAGCAGTTCTTC	CASSLFARGNEQFF
-	TRBV5-4	TRBJ2-2	few	TGTGCCAGCAGCCTGCCGGGACCGGCCGGGGAGCTGTTTTTT	CASSLPGPAGELFF
TRBD2	TRBV19	TRBJ2-5	once	TGTGCCAGTAGTATTGGTGGGGCTAGCGGGAGAGAGACCCAGTACTTC	CASSIGGASGRETQYF
-	TRBV4-3	TRBJ2-1	few	TGCGCCAGCAGCCACGCCACCAACGGGGGCCCCGCGATCTTC	CASSHATNGGPAIF
-	TRBV5-1	TRBJ2-1	few	TGCGCCAGCAGCTCGCACAATGAGCAGTTCTTC	CASSSHNEQFF
-	TRBV7-9	TRBJ1-4	few	TGTGCCAGCAGCCCTAGAGGCACCTCCGCCGCTGAAAAACTGTTTTTT	CASSPRGTSAAEKLFF
-	TRBV5-1	TRBJ1-5	-	TGCGCCAGCAGCCAGGGAGCTGGTGGCAATCAGCCCCAGCATTTT	CASSQGAGGNQPQHF
TRBD2	TRBV4-3	TRBJ2-1	-	TGCGCCAGCAGCCATCCACTAGCGGGAGGGAACAATGAGCAGTTCTTC	CASSHPLAGGNNEQFF
-	TRBV28	TRBJ2-1	-	TGTGCCAGCAGTTTCCTTAGCGTCAATGAGCAGTTCTTC	CASSFLSVNEQFF
TRBD1	TRBV2	TRBJ2-3	few	TGTGCCAGCAGTGTACAGGGGGTCCCAGAAGAAGATACGCAGTATTTT	CASSVQGVPEEDTQYF
-	TRBV19	TRBJ1-2	few	TGTGCCAGTAGTCTAGGGACAAACTATGGCTACACCTTC	CASSLGTNYGYTF
-	TRBV15	TRBJ2-3	-	TGTGCCACCAGCAGAGATCCCTTCAACGCAGATACGCAGTATTTT	CATSRDPFNADTQYF
TRBD2	TRBV27	TRBJ2-1	-	TGTGCCAGCAGTTTTACGGTGCGGGAGTTCCATGAGCAGTTCTTC	CASSFTVREFHEQFF
TRBD1	TRBV28	TRBJ1-2	-	TGTGCCAGCAGTTTGCAGGGGGTCGGCTACACCTTC	CASSLQGVGYTF
-	TRBV28	TRBJ2-7	few	TGTGCCAGCAGTTTATATTACGAGCAGTACTTC	CASSLYYEQYF
-	TRBV7-2	TRBJ2-7	few	TGTGCCAGCAGCTACGACAGAACACAAACCTCCTACGAGCAGTACTTC	CASSYDRTQTSYEQYF
-	TRBV18	TRBJ2-3	once	TGTGCCAGCTCACCACGGGGGGACACAGATACGCAGTATTTT	CASSPRGDTDTQYF
-	TRBV4-2	TRBJ2-2	few	TGTGCCAGCAGCGGGAAAGGGCAGCGCCTTCACACCGGGGAGCTGTTTTTT	CASSGKGQRLHTGELFF
-	TRBV7-2	TRBJ2-1	few	TGTGCCAGCAGCTTACTCTATACAGAGCAGTTCTTC	CASSLLYTEQFF
-	TRBV25-1	TRBJ1-2	few	TGTGCCAGCAGTGACCGAGGTCGGGCTAACTATGGCTACACCTTC	CASSDRGRANYGYTF
TRBD1	TRBV19	TRBJ1-1	-	TGTGCCAGTAGTAAAGGGACAGGGGGCTGGGGCACTGAAGCTTTCTTT	CASSKGTGGWGTEAFF
TRBD2	TRBV5-1	TRBJ2-6	-	TGCGCCAGCAATATAGGGCTAGCGGGCCGCTCCGGGGCCAACGTCCTGACTTTC	CASNIGLAGRSGANVLTF
TRBD2	TRBV19	TRBJ2-5	-	TGTGCCAGTAGTCCACAAGGGACTAGTGGCGAGACCCAGTACTTC	CASSPQGTSGETQYF
-	TRBV7-9	TRBJ1-2	few	TGTGCCAGCAGCTTATACGGAGCCTATGGCTACACCTTC	CASSLYGAYGYTF
TRBD1	TRBV7-8	TRBJ2-7	-	TGTGCCAGCAGCTTAGAAACCAGGGGGCAGGGGAAGGACTTC	CASSLETRGQGKDF
-	TRBV11-2	TRBJ2-1	few	TGTGCCAGCAGCCGGAGTGGGAGTGCAGATGAGCAGTTCTTC	CASSRSGSADEQFF
TRBD1	TRBV6-6	TRBJ2-3	-	TGTGCCAGCAGTTTTGGGGACAGGGGCACAGATACGCAGTATTTT	CASSFGDRGTDTQYF
TRBD2	TRBV29-1	TRBJ2-2	-	TGCAGCGTTAATAGCGGGGTAAACACCGGGGAGCTGTTTTTT	CSVNSGVNTGELFF
TRBD2	TRBV11-2	TRBJ2-5	-	TGTGCCAGCAACCAGCGGGAGGGCTGGGAGACCCAGTACTTC	CASNQREGWETQYF
-	TRBV11-1	TRBJ2-1	few	TGTGCCAGCAGCTCCGACAGGCCGTCCTACAATGAGCAGTTCTTC	CASSSDRPSYNEQFF
TRBD2	TRBV4-1	TRBJ2-6	-	TGCGCCAGCAGCCAAGAATGGCTAGCGGGACTCTCTGGGGCCAACGTCCTGACTTTC	CASSQEWLAGLSGANVLTF
TRBD2	TRBV4-1	TRBJ2-7	few	TGCGCCAGCAGCCAAGCCCTCTTATTAAGTAGCGGGAGTTACGAGCAGTACTTC	CASSQALLLSSGSYEQYF
TRBD2	TRBV2	TRBJ2-1	-	TGTGCCAGCAACGGACTAGCGGGCTACAATGAGCAGTTCTTC	CASNGLAGYNEQFF
-	TRBV28	TRBJ2-5	-	TGTGCCAGCACCTCGACCAAAGGGGCGGGAGAGACCCAGTACTTC	CASTSTKGAGETQYF
-	TRBV28	TRBJ2-5	few	TGTGCCAGCACCGAATGGAAGGGAGGCGAGACCCAGTACTTC	CASTEWKGGETQYF
-	TRBV6-1	TRBJ2-7	few	TGTGCCAGCAGTGGACAAGCCTCCTACGAGCAGTACTTC	CASSGQASYEQYF
TRBD1	TRBV25-1	TRBJ2-2	few	TGTGCCAGCAGTGACAACAGGGGAATCACCGGGGAGCTGTTTTTT	CASSDNRGITGELFF
-	TRBV5-1	TRBJ2-2	few	TGCGCCAGCAGCTTGGGGGCCACGCTAAACACCGGGGAGCTGTTTTTT	CASSLGATLNTGELFF
-	TRBV6-5	TRBJ2-7	-	TGTGCCAGCAGGAGAGGACAGTTGAGCTCCTACGAGCAGTACTTC	CASRRGQLSSYEQYF
-	TRBV15	TRBJ1-5	-	TGTGCCACCAGCAACAAGGGAGGCAATCAGCCCCAGCATTTT	CATSNKGGNQPQHF
-	TRBV7-9	TRBJ1-1	few	TGTGCCAGCAGCTTACGGTCCCGGGGGACTGAAGCTTTCTTT	CASSLRSRGTEAFF
TRBD2	TRBV11-2	TRBJ2-1	-	TGTGCCAGCAGCTTAGAATCTAGCGGGAGCTCCTACAATGAGCAGTTCTTC	CASSLESSGSSYNEQFF